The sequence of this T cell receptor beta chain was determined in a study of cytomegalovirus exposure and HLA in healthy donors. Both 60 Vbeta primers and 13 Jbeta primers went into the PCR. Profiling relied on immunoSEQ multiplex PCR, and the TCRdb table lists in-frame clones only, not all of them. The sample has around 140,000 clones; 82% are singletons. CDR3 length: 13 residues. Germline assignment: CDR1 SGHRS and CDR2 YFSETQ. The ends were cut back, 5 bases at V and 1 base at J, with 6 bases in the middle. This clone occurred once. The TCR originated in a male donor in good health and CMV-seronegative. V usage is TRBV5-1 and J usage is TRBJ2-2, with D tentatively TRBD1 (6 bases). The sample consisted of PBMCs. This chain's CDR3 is CASRGQNTGELFF. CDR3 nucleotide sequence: TGCGCCAGCAGGGGACAGAACACCGGGGAGCTGTTTTTT.